This T cell receptor (beta chain) was captured in a study of T cell repertoires in cytomegalovirus infection. General observations from the study: Identification of carriers of CMV plus the relevant HLA was achieved through cumulative public TCR beta family frequency.

Each CDR3 protein gets one entry after TCRdb re-called the reads with MiXCR. The data contain 350,000 to 400,000 distinct CDR3 sequences, around a third of them singletons. About this clonotype: Its antigen is not identified.

V gave up 3 bases and J gave up 1 base, with 9 bases separating them. The CDR3 has 14 amino acids. The starting material was cultured PBMCs, obtained from culture after CMV antigen stimulation. This clonotype originated in a human donor in good health (CMV status not recorded). Some clones in this sample may be carry-over from other donors' samples. The V call is TRBV12-3 or TRBV12-4, the J call TRBJ1-2; D is perhaps TRBD1 (5 bases). This chain's CDR3 is CASSLGQFNYGYTF. CDR3 nucleotide sequence: TGTGCCAGCAGTTTGGGGCAGTTTAACTATGGCTACACCTTC.